Listed here are 3 T cell receptor beta chains from one sample, sequenced in a study of blood T cell repertoires in COVID-19. The data were produced by immunoSEQ multiplex PCR, yet TCRdb's version contains in-frame clones alone and is incomplete. In the table there are about 250,000 clones, 65% to 90% of which are singletons. The specimen was peripheral blood. The receptors come from a man aged 45-60 years with COVID-19, enrolled during active disease.

In regard to this clone: The same CDR3 arises from other DNA sequences in this sample as well. V is TRBV3-1 (or the pseudogene TRBV3-2) and J is TRBJ2-5; no firm D call. This CDR3 region has 12 residues. V lost 0 bases and J 5 bases, leaving 4 bases between the germline ends. The germline gives CDR1 LGHDT, CDR2 YNNKEL (reference sequence). CDR3 in amino acids: CASSQDRETQYF. CDR3 DNA sequence: TGTGCCAGCAGCCAAGATCGGGAGACCCAGTACTTC.

The V and J genes are TRBV27 and TRBJ1-6, with 9 bases identical to TRBD1. Germline CDR1 and CDR2: MNHEY and SMNVEV (reference sequence). The CDR3 is made up of 14 amino acids. V was pared by 7 bases and J by 9 bases, with 7 bases of the junction left unmatched. CDR3 amino acids: CASKPDRGGSPLHF. In nucleotides, the CDR3 is TGTGCCAGCAAACCCGACAGGGGGGGTTCACCCCTCCACTTT.

V usage is TRBV7-2 and J usage is TRBJ1-5; no clear D. V was cut by 4 bases and J by 4 bases, with 17 bases left in between. This CDR3 comprises 16 residues. Germline V CDR1 and CDR2: SGHTA, FQGNSA. The CDR3, as DNA: TGTGCCAGCAGCTCCACCTCGGGGTTAGGTAATCAGCCCCAGCATTTT. Its protein product is CASSSTSGLGNQPQHF. Supplemented by reference TRBV7-2 and TRBJ1-5, the full variable domain reads GAGVSQSPSNKVTEKGKDVELRCDPISGHTALYWYRQSLGQGLEFLIYFQGNSAPDKSGLPSDRFSAERTGGSVSTLTIQRTQQEDSAVYLCASSSTSGLGNQPQHFGDGTRLSIL.